This TCR beta chain was sequenced in a study of blood T cell repertoires in COVID-19. In the study overall: T cells, B-cell-depleted T cells, or PBMCs supplied cDNA or gDNA.

Produced via immunoSEQ multiplex PCR; TCRdb's table is partial and in-frame only. Of 85,000 to 130,000 clones in the sample, 80% to 90% were seen once. Participants were placed into cohorts based on the clinical history they reported. Before being deemed recovered, Cohort 3 donors had two negative PCRs, clearance, or symptom resolution. This CDR3 contains 13 residues. V lost 0 bases and J lost 5, with 7 bases in between. The sequence was collected from a woman aged 50 to 65 who had recovered from COVID-19. Source material: PBMCs or T cells enriched from blood (not recorded which). This chain uses TRBV12-3 or TRBV12-4 with TRBJ2-5; D unresolved. CDR3 nucleotide sequence: TGTGCCAGCAGTTTAGCAGAGCCTGAGACCCAGTACTTC. It translates to CASSLAEPETQYF.